One and the same sample provided the 26 T cell receptor beta chains below, sequenced in a study of regulatory T cells in long-lasting Graves disease. Combining iRepertoire HTBI primers with Arm-PCR of CDR3 regions, the authors built TCR beta libraries. TCRdb re-derived calls from the multiplex PCR reads in MiXCR, one entry per CDR3 protein. In the table there are approximately 440,000 distinct CDR3 sequences, roughly 17% of which are singletons. Regarding time point: newly diagnosed GD, antithyroid drugs for less than 3 months. RNA extracted from PBMCs served as the sequencing template. The data were also submitted as part of a second study, on T cells in Graves' hyperthyroidism and ophthalmopathy.

The sequenced sample was peripheral blood mononuclear cells (PBMCs), obtained at new diagnosis, from a patient treated with antithyroid drugs. The receptor set was obtained from a man aged 35 to 55 with Graves disease.

This clonotype was recorded a few times. CDR3 sequence reads: CASGTFGTSEPYEQYF. Written as DNA, the CDR3 is TGTGCTAGTGGTACGTTCGGGACTAGCGAGCCCTACGAGCAGTACTTC. V is TRBV12-5 and J is TRBJ2-7, with 10 bases that match TRBD2. This CDR3 spans 16 amino acids. CDR1 and CDR2 from the germline V gene are LGHNT and FRNRAP. Losses at the gene ends were 5 bases for V and 2 bases for J; bases not matched to a gene: 9.

This clonotype has more than one count but fewer than ten. The V call is TRBV5-1, the J call TRBJ2-3; D is possibly TRBD1 (7 bases). Between the trimmed V and J ends, which lost 4 bases and 0 bases, there was a span of 15 bases. There are 16 residues in the CDR3. Germline-derived CDR1 and CDR2 are SGHRS and YFSETQ. The CDR3 protein is CASSRTAGQSTDTQYF. In DNA form, the CDR3 reads TGCGCCAGCAGCCGGACTGCGGGACAGAGCACAGATACGCAGTATTTT.

This chain joins TRBV6-2 or TRBV6-3 and TRBJ1-4; 8 bases fit TRBD1. Germline V gene data show CDR1 as MNHEY and CDR2 as SVGEGT. The CDR3 has 17 amino acids. V was clipped by 2 bases and J by 5 bases; unmatched bases: 10. The CDR3 DNA follows: TGTGCCAGCAGTTACCCAACGACAGGGGCAATAAATGAAAAACTGTTTTTT. This encodes CASSYPTTGAINEKLFF.

This clonotype came up a few times. J is TRBJ1-1 and V is TRBV19, with 8 bases matching TRBD1. The CDR3 extends over 15 amino acids. Losses at the gene ends were 3 bases for V and 1 base for J; bases not matched to a gene: 4. Germline lookup yields CDR1 LNHDA and CDR2 SQIVND (reference sequence). The CDR3 DNA reads TGTGCCAGTAGTATCCGGACAGGGACGAACACTGAAGCTTTCTTT. Its protein is CASSIRTGTNTEAFF.

This clonotype was picked up a small number of times. The chain couples TRBV7-2 to TRBJ1-4; TRBD1 might be the D (6 bases). Per germline, CDR1 SGHTA and CDR2 FQGNSA. With 1 base removed from V and 6 bases from J, the gap between germline ends came to 12 bases. The CDR3 length is 15 residues. The CDR3 coding sequence is TGTGCCAGCAGCTTAGTCGGGGGCAGGGATGAAAAACTGTTTTTT. Amino acid sequence: CASSLVGGRDEKLFF.

This chain uses TRBV20-1 with TRBJ2-1; 11 bases match TRBD1. The germline CDR1 and CDR2 sequences are DFQATT and SNEGSKA (reference sequence). V shed 1 base, J shed 9 bases, and the junction held 5 bases outside the gene matches. The CDR3 has 14 residues. The CDR3 region is CSARVGTGGFEQFF. In nucleotides, the CDR3 is TGCAGTGCTAGAGTGGGGACAGGGGGTTTTGAGCAGTTCTTC.

This clonotype was picked up many times. The V gene is TRBV27, the J gene TRBJ2-1, with TRBD1 as a possible D gene (5 bases). The CDR3 is 14 residues long. V lost 2 bases and J 6 bases, leaving 11 bases between the germline ends. Germline CDR1 is MNHEY and CDR2 is SMNVEV (reference sequence). This CDR3 reads CASSLQGFSNEQFF. CDR3 nucleotides: TGTGCCAGCAGTTTACAGGGCTTTTCCAATGAGCAGTTCTTC.

The table lists this clonotype with many counts. CDR3 loop: CASSNPWGKESSYEQYF. CDR3 nucleotide sequence: TGTGCCAGCAGCAATCCATGGGGTAAGGAGAGCTCCTACGAGCAGTACTTC. The chain couples TRBV3-1 to TRBJ2-7, with D uncertain. The CDR3 spans 17 residues. Trimming took 5 bases from V and 0 from J, leaving 20 bases between them. Germline V CDR1 and CDR2: LGHDT, YNNKEL (reference sequence).

This clonotype was counted at least ten times. The CDR3 sequence: CASSPGTGLNYGYTF. In DNA, the CDR3 is TGTGCCAGCTCACCCGGGACAGGACTTAACTATGGCTACACCTTC. The rearrangement joins TRBV18 to TRBJ1-2; TRBD1 agrees at 8 bases. Per germline, CDR1 KGHSH and CDR2 LQKENI. The CDR3 has 15 amino acids. With V trimmed by 3 bases and J by 1 base, 4 bases remained unmatched.

In its sample, this clonotype was seen many times. The CDR3 reads CASSAMGQGLSDTQYF. The CDR3 region has the DNA TGTGCCAGCAGTGCCATGGGACAGGGTTTGTCAGATACGCAGTATTTT. V is TRBV2 and J is TRBJ2-3, with 9 bases fitting TRBD1. Trimming at V came to 4 bases and at J to 4 bases, leaving 9 bases not matched to a gene. The CDR3 has 16 amino acids. CDR1 is SNHLY and CDR2 is FYNNEI in the germline V gene.

This sequence joins TRBV9 and TRBJ1-3, with D uncertain. This CDR3 is 16 amino acids long. Germline CDR1 and CDR2: SGDLS and YYNGEE. The V and J ends lost 4 bases and 1 base respectively, with 15 bases between them. The CDR3 protein is CASSILTRLSGNTIYF. For the CDR3, the DNA is TGTGCCAGCAGCATCTTGACGCGTCTATCTGGAAACACCATATATTTT. The entire variable domain, with the rest obtained from reference TRBV9 and TRBJ1-3, is as follows: DSGVTQTPKHLITATGQRVTLRCSPRSGDLSVYWYQQSLDQGLQFLIQYYNGEERAKGNILERFSAQQFPDLHSELNLSSLELGDSALYFCASSILTRLSGNTIYFGEGSWLTVV.

The table lists this clonotype with a few counts. The chain uses TRBV30 and TRBJ2-6; no reliable D call. The V end lost 0 bases, the J end lost 4 bases, and 13 bases lay between the germline ends. The germline CDR1 and CDR2 sequences are GTSNPN and SVGIG (reference sequence). The CDR3 runs to 16 residues. As DNA, the CDR3 is TGTGCCTGGAGTGTACTGAGGTCCGCCGGGGCCAACGTCCTGACTTTC. This sequence encodes CAWSVLRSAGANVLTF.

Concerning this clonotype: A single base separates this from a much larger clone, so it may be a read error. The chain is built from TRBV6-2 or TRBV6-3 and TRBJ2-1; unclear D gene. CDR3 length equals 13 residues. Germline V gene lookup returns CDR1 MNHEY and CDR2 SVGEGT. The CDR3 DNA follows: TGTGCCATCAGTGCCGATTACTACAATGAGCAGTTCTTC. It codes for CAISADYYNEQFF.

This clonotype was seen many times. The chain recombines TRBV7-9 with TRBJ2-2, with D tentatively TRBD1 (5 bases). The CDR3 length is 15 residues. V lost 1 base and J lost 3, with 9 bases in between. From germline, CDR1 is SEHNR and CDR2 FQNEAQ (reference sequence). DNA of the CDR3: TGTGCCAGCAGCTTAGGGTCAGGGTACACCGGGGAGCTGTTTTTT. Protein product: CASSLGSGYTGELFF.

The chain's CDR3 is CASRFGTSLYNEQFF. The CDR3 DNA reads TGTGCCAGTAGATTCGGGACTAGCCTATACAATGAGCAGTTCTTC. V and J are TRBV19 and TRBJ2-1, with 9 bases matching TRBD2. The CDR3 loop spans 15 amino acids. CDR1 is LNHDA and CDR2 is SQIVND in the germline V gene (reference sequence). With V trimmed by 6 bases and J by 4 bases, 7 bases remained unmatched.

This clonotype occurred many times. The CDR3 protein is CASSQDLGATYEQYF. Here the CDR3 DNA reads TGTGCCAGCAGCCAAGATCTGGGGGCTACCTACGAGCAGTACTTC. The rearrangement links TRBV3-1 to TRBJ2-7, with a weak D call TRBD1 (6 bases). Deletions cut 0 bases from V and 2 bases from J, with 11 bases between. The CDR3 totals 15 residues. CDR1 and CDR2 from the germline V gene are LGHDT and YNNKEL (reference sequence).

This clonotype turned up a few times. V and J are TRBV20-1 and TRBJ2-2, with a weak D call TRBD1 (6 bases). Germline assignment: CDR1 DFQATT and CDR2 SNEGSKA (reference sequence). The CDR3 has 14 amino acids. V was trimmed by 6 bases and J by 5 bases, leaving 16 bases between them. This chain's CDR3 is CSAVRGGGTGELFF. The CDR3 region has the DNA TGCAGTGCAGTTAGAGGGGGTGGGACCGGGGAGCTGTTTTTT.

This sequence joins TRBV20-1 and TRBJ2-2; TRBD2 matches 13 bases. J lost 6 bases, V lost 0 bases, and 13 bases had no gene match. CDR3 length: 19 amino acids. Per germline, CDR1 DFQATT and CDR2 SNEGSKA (reference sequence). CDR3 sequence reads: CSARDELAGGPLLAGELFF. CDR3 DNA: TGCAGTGCTAGAGATGAACTAGCGGGAGGGCCCCTACTGGCCGGGGAGCTGTTTTTT.

The chain carries TRBV28 and TRBJ1-1, with a tentative D call TRBD1 (5 bases). V was trimmed by 6 bases and J by 5 bases, leaving 13 bases between them. The CDR3 contains 13 residues. CDR1 MDHEN and CDR2 SYDVKM come from the germline V gene. CDR3 residues: CASRPGFLTEAFF. CDR3 DNA sequence: TGTGCCAGCAGGCCAGGGTTTTTGACTGAAGCTTTCTTT.

This clonotype was recorded at least ten times. The gene calls are TRBV28 and TRBJ2-1; possible D gene TRBD2, 6 bases. V was clipped by 4 bases and J by 12 bases, with 16 bases between them. Germline V gene data show CDR1 as MDHEN and CDR2 as SYDVKM. The CDR3 contains 13 residues. The chain's CDR3 is CASSYAGTGVQFF. The CDR3 DNA is TGTGCCAGCAGTTATGCGGGGACCGGGGTGCAGTTCTTC.

This clonotype was seen many times. V is TRBV5-5 and J is TRBJ2-1; 12 nucleotides match TRBD2. Germline CDR1 and CDR2: SGHKS and YYEKEE (reference sequence). CDR3 length: 15 residues. V lost 4 bases to trimming and J lost 9 bases; unmatched junction nucleotides: 8. DNA of the CDR3: TGTGCCAGCAGCGCAACTAGCGGGAGGTTGGCTGAGCAGTTCTTC. Protein product: CASSATSGRLAEQFF.

The rearrangement links TRBV28 to TRBJ2-5, with TRBD2 matching 8 bases. Germline CDR1 and CDR2: MDHEN and SYDVKM. V trimming: 6 bases; J trimming: 5 bases; junction bases outside the gene matches: 8. This CDR3 contains 14 residues. CDR3 protein: CASSLRAGVETQYF. Written as DNA, the CDR3 is TGTGCCAGCAGCCTCCGAGCGGGAGTGGAGACCCAGTACTTC. Combining the CDR3 with reference TRBV28 and TRBJ2-5 gives the whole variable domain DVKVTQSSRYLVKRTGEKVFLECVQDMDHENMFWYRQDPGLGLRLIYFSYDVKMKEKGDIPEGYSVSREKKERFSLILESASTNQTSMYLCASSLRAGVETQYFGPGTRLLVL.

Many counts were recorded for this clonotype. The chain combines TRBV12-3 or TRBV12-4 with TRBJ1-6; TRBD1 aligns across 9 bases. The ends lost 6 bases at V and 7 bases at J; junction bases unmatched: 10. The CDR3 has 16 amino acids. CDR3 sequence: CASSPGTGLRNSPLHF. The DNA of the CDR3 is TGTGCCAGCAGCCCCGGGACAGGGCTTAGGAATTCACCCCTCCACTTT.

Many counts were recorded for this clonotype. The rearrangement joins TRBV12-3 or TRBV12-4 to TRBJ2-2; the match to TRBD2 covers 7 bases. J was trimmed by 11 bases and V by 3 bases; bases with no gene match: 6. CDR3 length equals 13 residues. The CDR3 DNA sequence: TGTGCCAGCAGTTTTGGGGGGGTTTCTGAGCTGTTTTTT. Residues: CASSFGGVSELFF.

This clonotype was seen a handful of times. The V call is TRBV19, the J call TRBJ2-1; no clear D. With 2 bases removed from V and 3 bases from J, the gap between germline ends came to 5 bases. The V gene's germline CDR1 is LNHDA and CDR2 SQIVND (reference sequence). The CDR3 runs to 13 residues. The DNA of the CDR3 is TGTGCCAGTAGTATACCAGGCTACAATGAGCAGTTCTTC. This encodes CASSIPGYNEQFF.

V usage is TRBV10-3 and J usage is TRBJ2-3, with D possibly called TRBD1 or TRBD2 (6 bases each). Per the germline V gene, CDR1 is ENHRY and CDR2 is SYGVKD. Trimming cost V 6 bases and J 3 bases, with 10 bases left between them. The CDR3 sequence is 13 residues long. In DNA, the CDR3 is TGTGCCATCAGCCCGGGGGCGACAGATACGCAGTATTTT. Translating gives CAISPGATDTQYF.